The 4 T cell receptor beta chains below all came from one sample that was sequenced in a study of T cell responses to AZD1222 COVID-19 vaccine. The protocol was immunoSEQ multiplex PCR, while the TCRdb copy is restricted to in-frame clones and leaves out a portion. This table holds over 150,000 clones, 88% found once. The sequenced sample was peripheral blood, obtained 28 days after the second AZD1222 dose. These receptors were taken from an adult who received the AZD1222 COVID-19 vaccine.

The rearrangement uses TRBV7-3 and TRBJ2-1; D gene unclear. V lost 4 bases to trimming and J lost 10 bases, with 14 bases between them. Germline lookup yields CDR1 SGHTA and CDR2 FQGTGA. The length of the CDR3 is 13 residues. The CDR3 bases are TGTGCCAGCAGCTCACCGCAGACTCCCGAGCAGTTCTTC. It specifies CASSSPQTPEQFF. Full variable domain (outside the CDR3, taken from reference TRBV7-3 and TRBJ2-1): GAGVSQTPSNKVTEKGKYVELRCDPISGHTALYWYRQSLGQGPEFLIYFQGTGAADDSGLPNDRFFAVRPEGSVSTLKIQRTERGDSAVYLCASSSPQTPEQFFGPGTRLTVL.

The gene calls are TRBV6-5 and TRBJ2-2, with 8 bases that match TRBD1. The V and J ends lost 6 bases and 3 bases, in that order; junction bases with no gene match: 6. CDR3 size: 15 residues. Germline-derived CDR1 and CDR2 are MNHEY and SVGAGI. The CDR3 sequence is CASSLGQADTGELFF. The CDR3 DNA follows: TGTGCCAGCAGCCTGGGACAGGCGGACACCGGGGAGCTGTTTTTT.

The chain carries TRBV27 and TRBJ2-7; possible D gene TRBD1, 6 bases. This CDR3 spans 15 amino acids. Trimming removed 4 bases from V and 2 bases from J, with 15 bases in between. The germline V gene encodes CDR1 MNHEY and CDR2 SMNVEV (reference sequence). CDR3 nucleotides: TGTGCCAGCAGTTCACAGGGAATTGGGACCTACGAGCAGTACTTC. Translated, it gives CASSSQGIGTYEQYF.

The chain carries TRBV20-1 and TRBJ2-7; the match to TRBD1 covers 9 bases. The germline V gene encodes CDR1 DFQATT and CDR2 SNEGSKA (reference sequence). J was trimmed by 3 bases and V by 3 bases; bases with no gene match: 6. The CDR3 is made up of 14 amino acids. In DNA, the CDR3 is TGCAGTGCTAGTAGGGGACAGGGACTCTACGAGCAGTACTTC. Translation gives CSASRGQGLYEQYF.